These 17 T cell receptor beta chains share one sample of origin, sequenced in a study of T cell responses to AZD1222 COVID-19 vaccine. Profiled with immunoSEQ multiplex PCR; TCRdb holds only in-frame clones, not every one. The top ten clones hold 6.5% to 9.5% of a sample with 70,000 to 95,000 clones, about 91% of them seen once. The material was peripheral blood, obtained 28 days after the second AZD1222 dose. The receptors were gathered from an adult who received the AZD1222 COVID-19 vaccine.

The V call is TRBV5-5, the J call TRBJ2-7; 9 bases are a match to TRBD1. After removal of 2 bases from V and 0 bases from J, the junction contained 3 bases not matched to a gene. This CDR3 region has 15 residues. Per the germline V gene, CDR1 is SGHKS and CDR2 is YYEKEE (reference sequence). The CDR3 region has the DNA TGTGCCAGCAGCTTACAGGGGGCGAGCTCCTACGAGCAGTACTTC. It specifies CASSLQGASSYEQYF.

The V gene is TRBV7-8, the J gene TRBJ2-5, with a tentative D call TRBD1 (5 bases). Trimming left V 4 bases short and J 3 bases short, with 9 bases between. Per the germline V gene, CDR1 is SGHVS and CDR2 is FQNEAQ. The CDR3 totals 13 residues. The CDR3 DNA follows: TGTGCCAGCAGCTGGGGCAGGGAAGAGACCCAGTACTTC. This encodes CASSWGREETQYF.

This chain uses TRBV7-9 with TRBJ1-2; D gene unclear. From germline, CDR1 is SEHNR and CDR2 FQNEAQ (reference sequence). The CDR3 runs to 13 residues. V was cut by 5 bases and J by 3 bases, with 10 bases left in between. The CDR3 sequence: CASSNLRDYGYTF. As DNA, the CDR3 is TGTGCCAGCAGCAATTTGCGGGACTATGGCTACACCTTC. Combining the CDR3 with reference TRBV7-9 and TRBJ1-2 gives the whole variable domain DTGVSQNPRHKITKRGQNVTFRCDPISEHNRLYWYRQTLGQGPEFLTYFQNEAQLEKSRLLSDRFSAERPKGSFSTLEIQRTEQGDSAMYLCASSNLRDYGYTFGSGTRLTVV.

This chain links TRBV11-2 with TRBJ2-5; TRBD2 agrees at 7 bases. The germline gives CDR1 SGHAT, CDR2 FQNNGV. There are 13 residues in the CDR3. V shed 5 bases and J 5 bases; nucleotides not matched to a gene: 5. Written as DNA, the CDR3 is TGTGCCAGCAGCCGAGCGGGATGGGAGACCCAGTACTTC. Translating it yields CASSRAGWETQYF.

This chain connects TRBV3-1 (or the pseudogene TRBV3-2) to TRBJ1-2; D not resolved. This CDR3 is built from 12 residues. Trimming cost V 1 base and J 7 bases, with 7 bases left between them. The V gene's germline CDR1 is LGHDT and CDR2 YNNKEL (reference sequence). CDR3 nucleotides: TGTGCCAGCAGCCAAGTATCAGGTGGCTACACCTTC. This sequence encodes CASSQVSGGYTF.

This chain links TRBV28 with TRBJ2-7; 7 positions agree with TRBD1. Germline V gene lookup returns CDR1 MDHEN and CDR2 SYDVKM. CDR3 length equals 15 residues. The V gene end was trimmed by 5 bases and the J gene end by 0 bases; junction bases not matched to a gene: 7. The CDR3 protein is CASSAGTAHSYEQYF. Written as DNA, the CDR3 is TGTGCCAGCAGTGCCGGGACAGCCCACTCCTACGAGCAGTACTTC.

The V and J genes are TRBV10-3 and TRBJ2-7; TRBD1 matches 7 bases. CDR3 length: 12 residues. V dropped 6 bases and J dropped 3; count of bases not matched to a gene: 2. CDR1 is ENHRY and CDR2 is SYGVKD in the germline V gene. Here the CDR3 DNA reads TGTGCCATCAGCCAGGGGGTCTACGAGCAGTACTTC. Protein product: CAISQGVYEQYF.

The gene calls are TRBV6-1 and TRBJ2-1, with 9 nucleotides matching TRBD2. V lost 2 bases and J lost 6; bases outside the gene matches: 8. The CDR3 sequence is 16 residues long. Germline V gene lookup returns CDR1 MNHNS and CDR2 SASEGT. The CDR3 nucleotides are TGTGCCAGCAGTGAAACCCTTAGCGGGAGCTGCAATGAGCAGTTCTTC. This translates into CASSETLSGSCNEQFF.

This chain links TRBV5-5 with TRBJ2-1; no definite D call. This CDR3 has 13 residues. V was pared by 4 bases and J by 6 bases, with 11 bases between. Germline-derived CDR1 and CDR2 are SGHKS and YYEKEE (reference sequence). The CDR3 DNA reads TGTGCCAGCAGCAGGCTAGTTGGCAATGAGCAGTTCTTC. It codes for CASSRLVGNEQFF.

The rearrangement links TRBV7-3 to TRBJ2-6, with D possibly TRBD2 on 6 matching bases. There are 16 residues in the CDR3. CDR1 SGHTA and CDR2 FQGTGA come from the germline V gene. The V end lost 5 bases, the J end lost 9 bases, and 20 bases lay between the germline ends. DNA of the CDR3: TGTGCCAGCAGCCAAAGTCGGATCGGGGGTGGCAACGTCCTGACTTTC. This translates into CASSQSRIGGGNVLTF.

This chain joins TRBV7-8 and TRBJ2-1, with D perhaps matching TRBD1 (7 bases). V lost 7 bases and J lost 0, with 19 bases in between. Per the germline V gene, CDR1 is SGHVS and CDR2 is FQNEAQ. The CDR3 runs 17 residues. The CDR3 here is CASTHRGGGLSYNEQFF. The CDR3 DNA reads TGTGCCAGCACCCACCGAGGAGGGGGCCTCTCCTACAATGAGCAGTTCTTC.

The chain combines TRBV30 with TRBJ2-7; TRBD2 is a possible D gene (7 bases). This CDR3 region has 14 residues. Trimming removed 4 bases at V and 5 bases at J, with 18 bases between. The germline V gene has CDR1 GTSNPN and CDR2 SVGIG (reference sequence). CDR3 amino acids: CAWTLGGAVHEQYF. Here the CDR3 DNA reads TGTGCCTGGACCCTAGGGGGGGCGGTACACGAGCAGTACTTC.

The V gene is TRBV6-1, the J gene TRBJ1-5, with D maybe TRBD1 (5 bases). The germline V gene has CDR1 MNHNS and CDR2 SASEGT. The CDR3 extends over 14 amino acids. V dropped 3 bases and J dropped 5 bases, with 11 bases sitting between them. The CDR3 nucleotides read TGTGCCAGCAGTGAGGGGCAGTATCATCAGCCCCAGCATTTT. The encoded protein is CASSEGQYHQPQHF.

The rearrangement links TRBV28 to TRBJ2-7, with TRBD2 identical over 8 bases. V shed 4 bases and J 3 bases; nucleotides not matched to a gene: 11. Germline values: CDR1 MDHEN, CDR2 SYDVKM. CDR3 size: 16 residues. CDR3 nucleotides: TGTGCCAGCAGTTATGGGGGGGTGAGCGGGAGCTACGAGCAGTACTTC. It yields the protein CASSYGGVSGSYEQYF.

The chain recombines TRBV14 with TRBJ2-7; 11 positions agree with TRBD2. CDR1 is SGHDN, CDR2 FVKESK, per germline. V gave up 5 bases and J gave up 1 base; unmatched junction bases: 4. CDR3 length: 15 amino acids. CDR3 sequence reads: CASSSLAGDSYEQYF. As DNA, the CDR3 is TGTGCCAGCAGCTCACTAGCGGGAGATTCCTACGAGCAGTACTTC.

This clone was recorded once. The chain uses TRBV5-4 and TRBJ2-1; no reliable D call. From germline, CDR1 is SGHNT and CDR2 YYREEE (reference sequence). V was trimmed by 9 bases and J by 5 bases, leaving 21 bases between them. The CDR3 loop spans 15 amino acids. Written as DNA, the CDR3 is TGTGCCACAAACACCCAAGGAGTTTTAAACAATGAGCAGTTCTTC. Translated, it gives CATNTQGVLNNEQFF.

The chain uses TRBV14 and TRBJ1-5, with D possibly matching TRBD1 (5 bases). Trimming removed 4 bases from V and 0 bases from J, with 19 bases in between. In germline, CDR1 is SGHDN, CDR2 FVKESK. The CDR3 length is 18 residues. The CDR3 region has the DNA TGTGCCAGCAGCCCGCCGTTGGGACGACAGTATAGCAATCAGCCCCAGCATTTT. Encoded protein: CASSPPLGRQYSNQPQHF.